A single TCR beta chain is shown here with its context. The data were obtained in a study of cytotoxic CD8 clonotypes in ibrutinib-treated CLL. Assay used: immunoSEQ multiplex PCR; TCRdb lists only in-frame clones, some missing. Of about 72,000 clones listed, approximately 80% are singletons. CDR1 and CDR2 from the germline V gene are SGHRS and YFSETQ. Losses at the gene ends were 4 bases for V and 4 bases for J; bases not matched to a gene: 7. The CDR3 is 14 residues long. Specimen: PBMCs, collected at disease progression, from a patient treated with ibrutinib. The sequence was obtained from a human donor with chronic lymphocytic leukemia. The rearrangement joins TRBV5-1 to TRBJ2-7; 8 bases agree with TRBD1. The CDR3 is CASSVVTGGYEQYF. The CDR3 region has the DNA TGCGCCAGCAGCGTCGTTACAGGGGGTTACGAGCAGTACTTC.